Following are 27 T cell receptor beta chains from one sample sequenced in a study of blood T cell repertoires in COVID-19. The table came from immunoSEQ multiplex PCR; TCRdb's copy has only in-frame clones and leaves some out. The table records fewer than 200,000 clones, roughly 85% of them present only once. Sequenced material: peripheral blood. The receptors here all came from a woman between 65 and 79 years old with acute or convalescent COVID-19.

V and J are TRBV7-2 and TRBJ2-2; tentative D call: TRBD2 (6 bases). In germline, CDR1 is SGHTA, CDR2 FQGNSA. The CDR3 runs 17 residues. The V end was cut by 4 bases, the J end by 1 base, with 16 bases between. The DNA of the CDR3 is TGTGCCAGCAGCTCCAATTTAGCGGTTAGGAACACCGGGGAGCTGTTTTTT. It yields the protein CASSSNLAVRNTGELFF.

The chain is built from TRBV11-2 and TRBJ2-1; unclear D gene. V lost 4 bases and J lost 0, with 10 bases in between. Germline CDR1 is SGHAT and CDR2 is FQNNGV. This CDR3 has 15 residues. CDR3 bases: TGTGCCAGCAGCTACCGGTATAGCTCCTACAATGAGCAGTTCTTC. Its protein product is CASSYRYSSYNEQFF.

This clone appeared once. CDR3 sequence: CASSYNSPNTGELFF. CDR3 in DNA: TGTGCCAGCAGTTATAACAGTCCGAACACCGGGGAGCTGTTTTTT. This chain connects TRBV6-5 to TRBJ2-2; unclear D gene. The CDR3 totals 15 residues. Trimming removed 3 bases at V and 0 bases at J, with 8 bases between. The V gene's germline CDR1 is MNHEY and CDR2 SVGAGI.

This chain links TRBV6-5 with TRBJ2-1; D unclear. In germline, CDR1 is MNHEY, CDR2 SVGAGI. The CDR3 contains 12 residues. V shed 4 bases and J shed 3 bases, with 4 bases lying between them. Here the CDR3 DNA reads TGTGCCAGCAGTTCGGTCTACAATGAGCAGTTCTTC. This codes for CASSSVYNEQFF.

Comments on this clone: The sample contains more than one DNA sequence encoding this CDR3. The genes are TRBV10-3 and TRBJ1-5; D might be TRBD1 (6 bases). Germline values: CDR1 ENHRY, CDR2 SYGVKD. V shed 2 bases and J shed 4 bases, with 9 bases lying between them. The CDR3 spans 14 residues. The CDR3 DNA reads as TGTGCCATCAGTGAGAATACAGGGAATCAGCCCCAGCATTTT. Translated, it gives CAISENTGNQPQHF.

The rearrangement joins TRBV6-1 to TRBJ1-4; 9 positions match TRBD1. The CDR3 runs 15 residues. The V gene end was trimmed by 1 base and the J gene end by 7 bases; junction bases not matched to a gene: 4. Germline CDR1 MNHNS, CDR2 SASEGT. The CDR3 DNA is TGTGCCAGCAGTGAAGTACAGGGGGCGGGTGAAAAACTGTTTTTT. Protein product: CASSEVQGAGEKLFF.

This clone has a handful of counts. The genes are TRBV5-4 and TRBJ1-2, with unresolved D. Trimming stripped 0 bases from V and 7 bases from J, with 19 bases between. This CDR3 is built from 16 residues. Germline CDR1 and CDR2: SGHNT and YYREEE (reference sequence). CDR3 DNA: TGTGCCAGCAGCTTGGGATCCGGGTCATGGTTAGGTGGCTACACCTTC. Its protein product is CASSLGSGSWLGGYTF.

This clone was counted only a few times. The rearrangement uses TRBV29-1 and TRBJ2-7; 8 positions agree with TRBD1. V shed 6 bases, J shed 4 bases, and the junction held 5 bases outside the gene matches. The CDR3 consists of 12 residues. Germline V gene data show CDR1 as SQVTM and CDR2 as ANQGSEA. The CDR3 DNA follows: TGCAGCGTCGGGACAGGAATGTACGAGCAGTACTTC. Translated, it gives CSVGTGMYEQYF.

The chain links TRBV3-1 (or the pseudogene TRBV3-2) to TRBJ2-7; 10 bases align to TRBD2. This CDR3 spans 16 amino acids. V lost 3 bases to trimming and J lost 2 bases; unmatched junction nucleotides: 7. The germline CDR1 and CDR2 sequences are LGHDT and YNNKEL (reference sequence). CDR3 in amino acids: CASSHYALAGAYEQYF. In DNA form, the CDR3 reads TGTGCCAGCAGCCACTATGCTCTAGCGGGAGCCTACGAGCAGTACTTC.

In this sample, this clone turned up a few times. The rearrangement uses TRBV5-1 and TRBJ2-2; 13 bases match TRBD2. This CDR3 comprises 18 residues. CDR1 and CDR2 (germline): SGHRS, YFSETQ. Germline trimming cut 1 base from V and 2 bases from J; bases unmatched to any gene: 5. CDR3 nucleotide sequence: TGCGCCAGCAGCTTGAGGACTAGCGGGAGACCAAACACCGGGGAGCTGTTTTTT. Translating it yields CASSLRTSGRPNTGELFF.

This clone has only a few counts. V usage is TRBV21-1 and J usage is TRBJ2-5; TRBD1, the D gene given by the table, was not confirmed from the DNA. TRBV21-1 is described as a pseudogene. The length of the CDR3 is 18 residues. The CDR3 here is CASSKTRHETGVEETQYF. CDR3 DNA sequence: TGTGCCAGCAGCAAAACCCGACACGAGACAGGGGTTGAGGAGACCCAGTACTTC.

Here the CDR3 DNA reads TGTGCCAGCAGCTCGACGACTACCGGGCACAATGAGCAGTTCTTC. This codes for CASSSTTTGHNEQFF. The chain carries TRBV11-3 and TRBJ2-1, with a weak D call TRBD2 (5 bases). Per germline, CDR1 SGHNT and CDR2 YENEEA. The CDR3 covers 15 residues. Trimming took off 4 bases at V and 5 bases at J, with 15 bases between the two ends.

The V call is TRBV15, the J call TRBJ2-1; D unclear. The CDR3 loop spans 15 amino acids. Germline values: CDR1 LNHNV, CDR2 YYDKDF (reference sequence). V lost 9 bases to trimming and J lost 2 bases, with 17 bases between them. The CDR3 loop is CATSTGLGAYNEQFF. As DNA, the CDR3 is TGTGCCACAAGTACTGGGCTCGGTGCCTACAATGAGCAGTTCTTC.

This clone was picked up a small number of times. The chain has TRBV18 and TRBJ1-1; a possible D gene is TRBD1 (6 bases). Per the germline V gene, CDR1 is KGHSH and CDR2 is LQKENI. The CDR3 is 14 residues long. The V end lost 8 bases, the J end lost 3 bases, and 16 bases lay between the germline ends. The CDR3 sequence is CASLQGLQDTEAFF. Here the CDR3 DNA reads TGTGCCAGCCTACAGGGTTTACAGGACACTGAAGCTTTCTTT.

This clone was counted only a few times. J is TRBJ1-5 and V is TRBV2; the D is unclear. The CDR3 totals 14 residues. CDR1 and CDR2 from the germline V gene are SNHLY and FYNNEI. V shed 6 bases and J shed 0 bases, with 9 bases lying between them. The CDR3 region is CASRPETSNQPQHF. The CDR3 coding sequence is TGTGCCAGCAGGCCGGAGACTAGCAATCAGCCCCAGCATTTT. The whole variable domain, remainder taken from reference TRBV2 and TRBJ1-5, is EPEVTQTPSHQVTQMGQEVILRCVPISNHLYFYWYRQILGQKVEFLVSFYNNEISEKSEIFDDQFSVERPDGSNFTLKIRSTKLEDSAMYFCASRPETSNQPQHFGDGTRLSIL.

The chain joins TRBV24-1 to TRBJ2-2, with a possible D match to TRBD2 (6 bases). Trimming took 4 bases from V and 6 from J, leaving 14 bases between them. The germline V gene has CDR1 KGHDR and CDR2 SFDVKD. This CDR3 contains 15 residues. The CDR3 coding sequence is TGTGCCACCAGTGACCCTGGAGGGCCGTCCGGGGAGCTGTTTTTT. This sequence encodes CATSDPGGPSGELFF.

The chain links TRBV28 to TRBJ1-4; 7 bases fit TRBD1. V dropped 4 bases and J dropped 0; count of bases not matched to a gene: 2. The CDR3 loop spans 15 amino acids. From germline, CDR1 is MDHEN and CDR2 SYDVKM. The CDR3 region is CASSYQGATNEKLFF. In nucleotides, the CDR3 is TGTGCCAGCAGTTATCAGGGGGCAACTAATGAAAAACTGTTTTTT.

V gene TRBV2 combines with J gene TRBJ2-7; 9 positions match TRBD2. From germline, CDR1 is SNHLY and CDR2 FYNNEI. Trimming at V came to 5 bases and at J to 1 base, leaving 3 bases not matched to a gene. The CDR3 consists of 14 residues. CDR3 protein: CASSRTSVSYEQYF. The CDR3 nucleotides are TGTGCCAGCAGTAGGACTAGCGTGTCCTACGAGCAGTACTTC. The entire variable domain, with the rest obtained from reference TRBV2 and TRBJ2-7, is as follows: EPEVTQTPSHQVTQMGQEVILRCVPISNHLYFYWYRQILGQKVEFLVSFYNNEISEKSEIFDDQFSVERPDGSNFTLKIRSTKLEDSAMYFCASSRTSVSYEQYFGPGTRLTVT.

The rearrangement links TRBV5-5 to TRBJ1-2; no definite D call. V was cut by 0 bases and J by 7 bases, with 13 bases left in between. The germline V gene encodes CDR1 SGHKS and CDR2 YYEKEE (reference sequence). CDR3 size: 14 residues. In DNA form, the CDR3 reads TGTGCCAGCAGCTTGGATGAGGGATTCAGTGGCTACACCTTC. Translation: CASSLDEGFSGYTF. Looking up the rest from reference TRBV5-5 and TRBJ1-2 gives the full variable domain: DAGVTQSPTHLIKTRGQQVTLRCSPISGHKSVSWYQQVLGQGPQFIFQYYEKEERGRGNFPDRFSARQFPNYSSELNVNALLLGDSALYLCASSLDEGFSGYTFGSGTRLTVV.

This clone was counted only a few times. CDR3 sequence reads: CASSIGGSSNGNTIYF. The CDR3, as DNA: TGTGCCAGTAGTATAGGAGGTTCTTCTAACGGAAACACCATATATTTT. This chain uses TRBV19 with TRBJ1-3; D not resolved. This CDR3 has 16 amino acids. Trimming shortened V by 1 base and J by 4 bases, and 14 bases separated the two germline ends. CDR1 and CDR2 (germline): LNHDA, SQIVND (reference sequence).

The gene calls are TRBV5-1 and TRBJ2-1; 8 positions agree with TRBD2. The ends lost 4 bases at V and 5 bases at J; junction bases unmatched: 5. CDR3 length: 14 amino acids. The germline CDR1 and CDR2 sequences are SGHRS and YFSETQ. DNA for the CDR3: TGCGCCAGCAGCCCTTGGCGGGGGGACAATGAGCAGTTCTTC. As protein: CASSPWRGDNEQFF.

This chain connects TRBV7-6 to TRBJ2-7; TRBD2 matches 7 bases. Trimming removed 2 bases from V and 3 bases from J; junction bases left unmatched: 4. Germline CDR1 SGHVS, CDR2 FNYEAQ. This CDR3 has 14 amino acids. CDR3 sequence reads: CASSLFGRNYEQYF. The CDR3 bases are TGTGCCAGCAGCTTATTCGGGAGGAACTACGAGCAGTACTTC. The variable domain in full, completed from reference TRBV7-6 and TRBJ2-7, reads GAGVSQSPRYKVTKRGQDVALRCDPISGHVSLYWYRQALGQGPEFLTYFNYEAQQDKSGLPNDRFSAERPEGSISTLTIQRTEQRDSAMYRCASSLFGRNYEQYFGPGTRLTVT.

This chain connects TRBV9 to TRBJ2-6; D not certain. Looked up from germline, CDR1 is SGDLS and CDR2 is YYNGEE. V was pared by 0 bases and J by 0 bases, with 7 bases between. This CDR3 has 16 amino acids. This CDR3 is CASSVDWASGANVLTF. In DNA, the CDR3 is TGTGCCAGCAGCGTAGATTGGGCCTCTGGGGCCAACGTCCTGACTTTC.

The rearrangement joins TRBV6-5 to TRBJ1-4; D call uncertain. V shed 7 bases and J shed 0 bases, with 9 bases lying between them. The CDR3 is 14 residues long. The V gene's germline CDR1 is MNHEY and CDR2 SVGAGI. This CDR3 reads CASNRLATNEKLFF. The DNA of the CDR3 is TGTGCCAGCAATCGACTGGCAACTAATGAAAAACTGTTTTTT.

V and J are TRBV14 and TRBJ2-1; a possible D gene is TRBD1 (6 bases). CDR1 SGHDN and CDR2 FVKESK come from the germline V gene. This CDR3 is built from 16 residues. V was clipped by 4 bases and J by 3 bases, with 16 bases between them. Here the CDR3 DNA reads TGTGCCAGCAGCCCTCAAGGGGCAGGGGTCTACAATGAGCAGTTCTTC. Encoded protein: CASSPQGAGVYNEQFF.

The V call is TRBV27, the J call TRBJ2-1, with D maybe TRBD2 (6 bases). The germline V and J ends were trimmed by 7 bases and 7 bases, with 17 bases remaining between them. The CDR3 is made up of 14 amino acids. CDR1 is MNHEY, CDR2 SMNVEV, per germline (reference sequence). The CDR3 DNA reads as TGTGCCAGCAAAGACGGGAGTATCGTAAATGAGCAGTTCTTC. Protein sequence: CASKDGSIVNEQFF.

This CDR3 reads CASSLANEQFF. CDR3 bases: TGTGCCAGCAGCTTGGCCAATGAGCAGTTCTTC. The chain is built from TRBV11-3 and TRBJ2-1, with D hard to call. CDR1 SGHNT and CDR2 YENEEA come from the germline V gene. Trimming shortened V by 3 bases and J by 6 bases, and 3 bases separated the two germline ends. This CDR3 is built from 11 residues.